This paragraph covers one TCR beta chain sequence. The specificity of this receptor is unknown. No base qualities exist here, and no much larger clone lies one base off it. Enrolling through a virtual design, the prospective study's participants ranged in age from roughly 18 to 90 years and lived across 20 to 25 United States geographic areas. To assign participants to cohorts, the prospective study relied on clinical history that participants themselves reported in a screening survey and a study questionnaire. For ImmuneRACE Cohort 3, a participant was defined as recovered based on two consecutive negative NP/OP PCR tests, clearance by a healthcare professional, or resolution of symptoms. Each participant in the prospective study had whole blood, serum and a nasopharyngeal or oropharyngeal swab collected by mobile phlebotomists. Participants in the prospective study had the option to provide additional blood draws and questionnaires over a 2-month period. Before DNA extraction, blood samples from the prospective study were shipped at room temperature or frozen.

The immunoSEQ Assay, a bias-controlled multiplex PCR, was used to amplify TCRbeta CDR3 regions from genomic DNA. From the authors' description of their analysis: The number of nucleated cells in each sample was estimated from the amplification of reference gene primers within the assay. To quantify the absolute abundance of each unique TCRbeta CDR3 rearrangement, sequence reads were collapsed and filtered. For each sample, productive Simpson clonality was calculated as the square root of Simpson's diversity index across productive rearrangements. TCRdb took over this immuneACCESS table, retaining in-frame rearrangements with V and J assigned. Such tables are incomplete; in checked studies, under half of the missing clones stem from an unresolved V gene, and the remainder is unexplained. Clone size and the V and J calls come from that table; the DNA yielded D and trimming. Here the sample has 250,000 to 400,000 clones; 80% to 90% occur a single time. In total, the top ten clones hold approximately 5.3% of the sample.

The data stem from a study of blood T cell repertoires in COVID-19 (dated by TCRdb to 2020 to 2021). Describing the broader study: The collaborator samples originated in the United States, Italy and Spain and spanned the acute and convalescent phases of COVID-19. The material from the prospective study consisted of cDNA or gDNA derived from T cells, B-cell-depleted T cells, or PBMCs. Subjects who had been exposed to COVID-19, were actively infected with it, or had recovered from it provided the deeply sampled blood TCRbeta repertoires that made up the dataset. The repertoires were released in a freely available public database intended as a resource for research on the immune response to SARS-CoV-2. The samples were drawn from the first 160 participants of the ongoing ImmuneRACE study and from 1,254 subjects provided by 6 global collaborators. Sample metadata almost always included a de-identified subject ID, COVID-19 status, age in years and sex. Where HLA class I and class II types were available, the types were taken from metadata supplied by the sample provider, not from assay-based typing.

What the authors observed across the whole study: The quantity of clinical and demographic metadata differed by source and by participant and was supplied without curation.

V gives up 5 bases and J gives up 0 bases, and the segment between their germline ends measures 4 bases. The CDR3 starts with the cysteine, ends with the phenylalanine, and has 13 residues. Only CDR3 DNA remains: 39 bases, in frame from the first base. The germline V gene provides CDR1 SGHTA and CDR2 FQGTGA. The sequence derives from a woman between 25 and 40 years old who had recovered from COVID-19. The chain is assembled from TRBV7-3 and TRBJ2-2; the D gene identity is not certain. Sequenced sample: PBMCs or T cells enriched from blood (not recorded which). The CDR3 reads CASSQTNTGELFF. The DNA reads TGTGCCAGCAGCCAAACGAACACCGGGGAGCTGTTTTTT.